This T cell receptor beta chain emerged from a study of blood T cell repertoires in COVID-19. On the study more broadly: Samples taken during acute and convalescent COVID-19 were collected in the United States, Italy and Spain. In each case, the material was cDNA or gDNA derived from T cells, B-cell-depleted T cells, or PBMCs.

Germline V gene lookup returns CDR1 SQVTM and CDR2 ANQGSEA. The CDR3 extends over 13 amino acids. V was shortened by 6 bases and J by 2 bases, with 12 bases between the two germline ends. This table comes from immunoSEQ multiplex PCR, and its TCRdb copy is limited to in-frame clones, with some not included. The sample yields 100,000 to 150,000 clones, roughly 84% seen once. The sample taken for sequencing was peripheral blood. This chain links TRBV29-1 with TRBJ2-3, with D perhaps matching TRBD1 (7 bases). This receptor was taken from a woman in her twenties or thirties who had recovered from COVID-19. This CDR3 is CSVRGANTDTQYF. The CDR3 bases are TGCAGCGTCAGGGGGGCCAACACAGATACGCAGTATTTT.